Listed here are 26 T cell receptor beta chains from one sample, sequenced in a study of beta chain features in type 1 diabetes. The study's findings and limits: In every one of the four CD4+ subsets, TCRB CDR3s were moderately but significantly shorter in Type 1 diabetes patients.

Their recognized antigens are unknown. As every portion of the isolated RNA was reverse transcribed, the sequencing read expressed TCRB transcripts. Repertoires were generated with immunoSEQ multiplex PCR, while TCRdb's copy carries only in-frame clones and drops some. This table holds 600,000 to 700,000 clones, around an eighth found once. The sample consisted of naive CD4+ T cells from blood. The origin of the receptors is a man aged 18 to 35 with type 1 diabetes.

The chain recombines TRBV25-1 with TRBJ1-1; perhaps TRBD1 as D (5 bases). With 3 bases removed from V and 7 bases from J, the gap between germline ends came to 15 bases. The CDR3 extends over 14 amino acids. The germline CDR1 and CDR2 sequences are MGHDK and SYGVNS. The CDR3 is CASSEGSLRGEAFF. In nucleotides, the CDR3 is TGTGCCAGCAGTGAGGGCAGCCTAAGGGGTGAAGCTTTCTTT.

In regard to this clone: It may be a read error: a sequence one base away is much more abundant. Other DNA sequences of this sample code for an identical CDR3. The chain recombines TRBV18 with TRBJ1-1, with D uncertain. This CDR3 region has 12 residues. Trimming shortened V by 3 bases and J by 1 base, and 3 bases separated the two germline ends. Per germline, CDR1 KGHSH and CDR2 LQKENI. DNA of the CDR3: TGTGCCAGCTCACCGGGGAACACTGAAGCTTTCTTT. This encodes CASSPGNTEAFF.

This clone has only a few counts. The chain has TRBV6-5 and TRBJ1-1, with D possibly TRBD1 on 5 matching bases. The V and J ends lost 10 bases and 4 bases respectively, with 13 bases between them. This CDR3 is 12 amino acids long. The V gene's germline CDR1 is MNHEY and CDR2 SVGAGI. CDR3 in DNA: TGTGCCATCAGGGAAGTGAGCACTGAAGCTTTCTTT. Translation gives CAIREVSTEAFF.

The V gene is TRBV30, the J gene TRBJ1-3, with a possible D match to TRBD1 (6 bases). V shed 4 bases and J shed 0 bases, with 10 bases lying between them. Germline assignment: CDR1 GTSNPN and CDR2 SVGIG (reference sequence). The CDR3 is made up of 14 amino acids. This CDR3 reads CAWNGQFSGNTIYF. DNA for the CDR3: TGTGCCTGGAATGGACAGTTCTCTGGAAACACCATATATTTT.

Written as DNA, the CDR3 is TGTGCCAGCAGTCCGGGGGGCAGGGAGTTGGCCTACACCTTC. It is translated as CASSPGGRELAYTF. J is TRBJ1-2 and V is TRBV27, with D perhaps TRBD1 (6 bases). V was shortened by 5 bases and J by 10 bases, with 20 bases between the two germline ends. The CDR3 has 14 amino acids. CDR1 MNHEY and CDR2 SMNVEV come from the germline V gene (reference sequence).

This clone has just a few counts. The DNA of the CDR3 is TGCGCCAGCAGCCAACTAGCGGGGAGCTACAATGAGCAGTTCTTC. Its protein product is CASSQLAGSYNEQFF. The rearrangement links TRBV5-1 to TRBJ2-1; 10 nucleotides agree with TRBD2. V was pared by 4 bases and J by 3 bases, with 4 bases of the junction left unmatched. The CDR3 covers 15 residues. Germline V lookup: CDR1 SGHRS, CDR2 YFSETQ.

The chain joins TRBV30 to TRBJ1-2, with D perhaps matching TRBD1 (6 bases). Germline V CDR1 and CDR2: GTSNPN, SVGIG (reference sequence). The CDR3 spans 15 residues. Trimming removed 0 bases from V and 4 bases from J, with 15 bases in between. CDR3 sequence reads: CAWSVSGRGIYGYTF. The CDR3 bases are TGTGCCTGGAGTGTGTCCGGCAGGGGAATCTATGGCTACACCTTC.

This clone was counted at least ten times. The chain combines TRBV29-1 with TRBJ2-7, with D unclear. CDR3 length: 13 amino acids. From germline, CDR1 is SQVTM and CDR2 ANQGSEA. The V gene lost 4 bases and the J gene lost 0 bases, with 10 bases spanning the gap. CDR3 DNA sequence: TGCAGCGTTGGAGGACGGAGCTCCTACGAGCAGTACTTC. Encoded protein: CSVGGRSSYEQYF.

The V and J genes are TRBV5-4 and TRBJ1-2, with D hard to call. Between the trimmed V and J ends, which lost 2 bases and 3 bases, there was a span of 5 bases. The V gene's germline CDR1 is SGHNT and CDR2 YYREEE (reference sequence). The CDR3 sequence is 12 residues long. CDR3 sequence reads: CASSFIDYGYTF. The CDR3 DNA sequence: TGTGCCAGCAGCTTTATAGACTATGGCTACACCTTC.

In this sample, this clone turned up once. The rearrangement links TRBV5-4 to TRBJ1-5; D is perhaps TRBD1 (6 bases). V lost 0 bases to trimming and J lost 7 bases, with 11 bases between them. The CDR3 spans 14 residues. Germline assignment: CDR1 SGHNT and CDR2 YYREEE (reference sequence). Here the CDR3 DNA reads TGTGCCAGCAGCTTGGACAGGGACGGGCAGCCCCAGCATTTT. Encoded protein: CASSLDRDGQPQHF. Using reference TRBV5-4 and TRBJ1-5 for the parts outside the CDR3, the full variable domain is ETGVTQSPTHLIKTRGQQVTLRCSSQSGHNTVSWYQQALGQGPQFIFQYYREEENGRGNFPPRFSGLQFPNYSSELNVNALELDDSALYLCASSLDRDGQPQHFGDGTRLSIL.

This clone was counted only a few times. J is TRBJ2-7 and V is TRBV6-5; 9 nucleotides line up with TRBD1. V gave up 6 bases and J gave up 3 bases; unmatched junction bases: 6. Germline values: CDR1 MNHEY, CDR2 SVGAGI. The CDR3 is made up of 14 amino acids. In nucleotides, the CDR3 is TGTGCCAGCAGCAGGGACAGGGATATCTACGAGCAGTACTTC. Protein product: CASSRDRDIYEQYF.

This clone was observed a handful of times. The chain has TRBV10-3 and TRBJ2-7; tentatively, D is TRBD1 (6 bases). Germline V gives CDR1 ENHRY, CDR2 SYGVKD. The CDR3 covers 14 residues. Trimming took 0 bases from V and 0 from J, leaving 6 bases between them. CDR3 sequence (DNA): TGTGCCATCAGTGAGTCGGACAGCTCCTACGAGCAGTACTTC. Its protein is CAISESDSSYEQYF.

On this clone itself: This sample also contains other DNA sequences that code for the same CDR3. The CDR3 DNA reads as TGTGCCAGCTCACCGGGGGGGAACACTGAAGCTTTCTTT. It yields the protein CASSPGGNTEAFF. The chain combines TRBV18 with TRBJ1-1; the D gene is possibly TRBD1 (5 bases). V lost 3 bases, J lost 1 base, and 6 bases lay in between. Germline lookup yields CDR1 KGHSH and CDR2 LQKENI. The CDR3 length is 13 residues.

The chain links TRBV5-1 to TRBJ1-1; TRBD1 matches 7 bases. The CDR3 extends over 13 amino acids. The J segment lost 7 bases and the V segment lost 4 bases, leaving 7 bases of the junction unmatched. CDR1 is SGHRS, CDR2 YFSETQ, per germline. The DNA for the CDR3 is TGCGCCAGCAGCGGAGCGGGACAGCTTGAAGCTTTCTTT. Protein: CASSGAGQLEAFF.

This clone was counted a few times. The V call is TRBV10-3, the J call TRBJ2-2, with D perhaps matching TRBD2 (5 bases). CDR1 and CDR2 (germline): ENHRY, SYGVKD. V was clipped by 6 bases and J by 3 bases, with 8 bases between them. CDR3 length: 13 residues. For the CDR3, the DNA is TGTGCCATCAGCCAGGACTACACCGGGGAGCTGTTTTTT. Translating gives CAISQDYTGELFF.

The CDR3 nucleotides read TGTGCCAGCAGTAACAGCTATGGCTACACCTTC. This gives the protein CASSNSYGYTF. The chain has TRBV2 and TRBJ1-2; D call uncertain. The germline CDR1 and CDR2 sequences are SNHLY and FYNNEI. Trimming took off 5 bases at V and 4 bases at J, with 5 bases between the two ends. The CDR3 sequence is 11 residues long.

This clone has a handful of counts. This sequence joins TRBV27 and TRBJ2-3, with 10 positions matching TRBD2. The V segment lost 1 base and the J segment 3 bases; nucleotides outside the gene matches: 4. CDR3 length equals 16 residues. The germline gives CDR1 MNHEY, CDR2 SMNVEV (reference sequence). The CDR3 bases are TGTGCCAGCAGTTTATTTGCGGGACTAGCGACAGATACGCAGTATTTT. Translated: CASSLFAGLATDTQYF.

The chain recombines TRBV23-1 with TRBJ2-7; D is perhaps TRBD2 (5 bases). TRBV23-1 is classed as an ORF, of uncertain function. This CDR3 is built from 15 residues. The V and J ends lost 0 bases and 3 bases respectively, with 12 bases between them. The CDR3: CASSQSSDLDYEQYF. Written as DNA, the CDR3 is TGCGCCAGCAGTCAATCTAGCGATCTTGACTACGAGCAGTACTTC.

On this clone itself: This sample also contains other DNA sequences that code for the same CDR3. The gene calls are TRBV6-1 and TRBJ1-2; D call uncertain. The CDR3 length is 11 residues. Germline V gene sequence: CDR1 MNHNS, CDR2 SASEGT. V lost 4 bases to trimming and J lost 0 bases, with 0 bases between them. The CDR3, as DNA: TGTGCCAGCAGTGCTAACTATGGCTACACCTTC. This sequence encodes CASSANYGYTF.

This clone came up a few times. The CDR3 protein is CATGVRESSYNEQFF. CDR3 nucleotide sequence: TGTGCCACCGGGGTGCGGGAAAGCTCCTACAATGAGCAGTTCTTC. The chain is built from TRBV10-3 and TRBJ2-1, with D perhaps TRBD2 (6 bases). CDR3 size: 15 residues. V was trimmed by 10 bases and J by 0 bases, leaving 16 bases between them. CDR1 and CDR2 (germline): ENHRY, SYGVKD.

This clone has a handful of counts. The chain employs TRBV7-9 and TRBJ1-2; a possible D gene is TRBD1 (5 bases). CDR1 is SEHNR and CDR2 is FQNEAQ in the germline V gene (reference sequence). This CDR3 is 14 amino acids long. Trimming removed 5 bases from V and 9 bases from J, with 19 bases in between. The CDR3 here is CASSRTRETLSYTF. The CDR3 DNA follows: TGTGCCAGCAGCAGGACACGGGAGACATTGAGCTACACCTTC.

This clone has a handful of counts. CDR3 in amino acids: CAWSLMDGVQETQYF. The DNA for the CDR3 is TGTGCCTGGAGCCTAATGGACGGCGTCCAAGAGACCCAGTACTTC. This chain connects TRBV30 to TRBJ2-5, with no clear D. Trimming removed 3 bases at V and 1 base at J, with 15 bases between. From germline, CDR1 is GTSNPN and CDR2 SVGIG (reference sequence). The CDR3 loop spans 15 amino acids. Filled out from reference TRBV30 and TRBJ2-5, the complete variable domain reads SQTIHQWPATLVQPVGSPLSLECTVEGTSNPNLYWYRQAAGRGLQLLFYSVGIGQISSEVPQNLSASRPQDRQFILSSKKLLLSDSGFYLCAWSLMDGVQETQYFGPGTRLLVL.

This clone was counted between two and nine times. The chain has TRBV30 and TRBJ1-5; D perhaps matches TRBD1 (5 bases). CDR1 and CDR2 (germline): GTSNPN, SVGIG (reference sequence). V gave up 3 bases and J gave up 6 bases, with 15 bases separating them. This CDR3 region has 14 residues. The CDR3 protein is CAWSTLGASQPQHF. The CDR3 DNA is TGTGCCTGGAGCACGCTAGGGGCGAGTCAGCCCCAGCATTTT.

This clone was detected a few times. The chain is built from TRBV23-1 and TRBJ2-7; D is unresolved. TRBV23-1 is an ORF, and what it does is uncertain. Trimming took 1 base from V and 0 from J, leaving 13 bases between them. This CDR3 comprises 16 residues. In DNA, the CDR3 is TGCGCCAGCAGTCAATGGGTACATTATAGCTCCTACGAGCAGTACTTC. The encoded protein is CASSQWVHYSSYEQYF.

This clone was seen more than once but under ten times. The sample holds other DNA sequences that translate to the same CDR3. The chain recombines TRBV29-1 with TRBJ1-5; D possibly corresponds to TRBD1 (5 bases). V was cut by 0 bases and J by 7 bases, with 10 bases left in between. The CDR3 spans 13 residues. Germline V gene sequence: CDR1 SQVTM, CDR2 ANQGSEA. The DNA of the CDR3 is TGCAGCGTTGAAGATGGTAGGGACCAGCCCCAGCATTTT. Its protein product is CSVEDGRDQPQHF.

This clone was seen more than once but under ten times. The J gene is TRBJ2-5, the V gene TRBV30, with 15 bases fitting TRBD2. This CDR3 region has 17 residues. Per germline, CDR1 GTSNPN and CDR2 SVGIG (reference sequence). V dropped 3 bases and J dropped 5; count of bases not matched to a gene: 10. The CDR3, as DNA: TGTGCCTGGAGCGCCATCCGGACTAGCGGGGGGGCGGAGACCCAGTACTTC. The encoded protein is CAWSAIRTSGGAETQYF.